These 15 T cell receptor beta chains originate from one sample sequenced in a study of T cell repertoires in cytomegalovirus infection. TCRdb redid the calling of the reads with MiXCR, one entry per CDR3 protein. Among about 250,000 distinct CDR3 sequences, around 12% were seen once, and the ten largest hold 1.5% to 2%. The sequenced sample was PBMCs. The receptors derive from a human donor in good health (CMV status not recorded). Some clones in this sample may be carry-over from other donors' samples.

This clonotype was counted many times. This sequence joins TRBV19 and TRBJ2-1; 11 bases match TRBD2. The trim removed 6 bases at V and 8 bases at J, leaving 3 bases unmatched. The CDR3 spans 13 residues. Germline CDR1 and CDR2: LNHDA and SQIVND (reference sequence). The DNA of the CDR3 is TGTGCCAGTAGGACTAGCGGGACTGATGAGCAGTTCTTC. It translates to CASRTSGTDEQFF.

This clonotype was seen ten or more times. This chain links TRBV19 with TRBJ1-5; the match to TRBD1 covers 7 bases. The CDR3 has 16 residues. The germline V gene has CDR1 LNHDA and CDR2 SQIVND (reference sequence). The V and J ends lost 7 bases and 1 base, in that order; junction bases with no gene match: 10. The CDR3 loop is CASTFGTEGSNQPQHF. Here the CDR3 DNA reads TGTGCCAGTACTTTTGGGACAGAAGGGAGCAATCAGCCCCAGCATTTT. The full variable domain, in which reference TRBV19 and TRBJ1-5 provide the parts outside the CDR3, is DGGITQSPKYLFRKEGQNVTLSCEQNLNHDAMYWYRQDPGQGLRLIYYSQIVNDFQKGDIAEGYSVSREKKESFPLTVTSAQKNPTAFYLCASTFGTEGSNQPQHFGDGTRLSIL.

This clonotype was detected ten times or more. The V call is TRBV12-3 or TRBV12-4, the J call TRBJ2-1, with a possible D match to TRBD2 (6 bases). The CDR3 runs to 15 residues. Trimming took 1 base from V and 1 from J, leaving 8 bases between them. CDR3 DNA sequence: TGTGCCAGCAGTTTAGATGGGGGGTCCTACAATGAGCAGTTCTTC. Its protein product is CASSLDGGSYNEQFF.

Of note for this clonotype: The missing conserved phenylalanine or tryptophan at the end of this CDR3 makes a read error likely. The rearrangement joins TRBV19 to TRBJ2-7, with 8 bases that match TRBD2. This CDR3 has 13 amino acids. Losses at the gene ends were 7 bases for V and 3 bases for J; bases not matched to a gene: 5. Germline V lookup: CDR1 LNHDA, CDR2 SQIVND (reference sequence). The CDR3, as DNA: TGTGCCAGTACCCGGGGGGGGGGCTACGAGCAGTACTCC. This encodes CASTRGGGYEQYS.

This clonotype was counted ten times or more. This CDR3 reads CASSSVAGGPNEQFF. CDR3 DNA: TGTGCCAGCAGTTCGGTAGCGGGAGGGCCAAATGAGCAGTTCTTC. V usage is TRBV28 and J usage is TRBJ2-1; 11 bases are a match to TRBD2. In germline, CDR1 is MDHEN, CDR2 SYDVKM. V was clipped by 4 bases and J by 7 bases; unmatched bases: 6. This CDR3 is built from 15 residues. The entire variable domain, with the rest obtained from reference TRBV28 and TRBJ2-1, is as follows: DVKVTQSSRYLVKRTGEKVFLECVQDMDHENMFWYRQDPGLGLRLIYFSYDVKMKEKGDIPEGYSVSREKKERFSLILESASTNQTSMYLCASSSVAGGPNEQFFGPGTRLTVL.

This clonotype was observed a few times. This could be a read error, since a much larger clone is one nucleotide away. The genes are TRBV7-9 and TRBJ2-3, with 8 bases aligning to TRBD2. There are 14 residues in the CDR3. In germline, CDR1 is SEHNR, CDR2 FQNEAQ (reference sequence). The junction had 2 bases not matched to a gene; V was cut back by 5 bases and J by 1 base. The CDR3: CASSMTSGTDTQYF. The DNA of the CDR3 is TGTGCCAGCAGCATGACTAGCGGCACAGATACGCAGTATTTT.

The rearrangement joins TRBV19 to TRBJ1-1; 9 bases map to TRBD1. Germline V gives CDR1 LNHDA, CDR2 SQIVND (reference sequence). Trimming took 6 bases from V and 7 from J; bases not matched to a gene: 12. The CDR3 covers 15 residues. As DNA, the CDR3 is TGTGCCAGTAGCCCCTTGGACAGGGGAGGAAATGAAGCTTTCTTT. It specifies CASSPLDRGGNEAFF.

The chain employs TRBV4-3 and TRBJ2-3; D remains unclear. With 3 bases removed from V and 0 bases from J, the gap between germline ends came to 10 bases. The CDR3 runs to 15 residues. Per germline, CDR1 LGHNA and CDR2 YSLEER. CDR3 DNA sequence: TGCGCCAGCAGCCAGGGTGGGTTCAGCACAGATACGCAGTATTTT. This encodes CASSQGGFSTDTQYF.

This clonotype has ten or more counts. The genes are TRBV7-2 and TRBJ2-1, with unresolved D. In germline, CDR1 is SGHTA, CDR2 FQGNSA. V lost 3 bases and J 9 bases, leaving 9 bases between the germline ends. The CDR3 sequence is 12 residues long. The CDR3 DNA reads as TGTGCCAGCAGCTTGTTGAAGGTTGAGCAGTTCTTC. This codes for CASSLLKVEQFF.

This clonotype was counted many times. The chain links TRBV7-3 to TRBJ2-7; weak D call: TRBD1 (7 bases). Deletions cut 2 bases from V and 2 bases from J, with 13 bases between. Germline assignment: CDR1 SGHTA and CDR2 FQGTGA. The CDR3 covers 15 residues. The CDR3 protein is CASSLSSGGPYEQYF. In DNA form, the CDR3 reads TGTGCCAGCAGCTTATCCTCAGGGGGGCCCTACGAGCAGTACTTC.

Many counts were recorded for this clonotype. V usage is TRBV7-8 and J usage is TRBJ1-3, with D perhaps matching TRBD1 (5 bases). The V end lost 5 bases, the J end lost 0 bases, and 11 bases lay between the germline ends. This CDR3 has 15 residues. Looked up from germline, CDR1 is SGHVS and CDR2 is FQNEAQ. CDR3 DNA: TGTGCCAGCAGCCCCTCAGGGACCTCTGGAAACACCATATATTTT. This codes for CASSPSGTSGNTIYF. Combining the CDR3 with reference TRBV7-8 and TRBJ1-3 gives the whole variable domain GAGVSQSPRYKVAKRGQDVALRCDPISGHVSLFWYQQALGQGPEFLTYFQNEAQLDKSGLPSDRFFAERPEGSVSTLKIQRTQQEDSAVYLCASSPSGTSGNTIYFGEGSWLTVV.

This clonotype was detected ten times or more. The V call is TRBV7-2, the J call TRBJ1-5; possible D gene TRBD1, 5 bases. The CDR3 consists of 15 residues. V was trimmed by 1 base and J by 7 bases, leaving 14 bases between them. Germline CDR1 SGHTA, CDR2 FQGNSA. The CDR3 bases are TGTGCCAGCAGCTTAGTGGCGTGGTCAGGGCAGCCCCAGCATTTT. As protein: CASSLVAWSGQPQHF.

In its sample, this clonotype was seen a few times. The chain is built from TRBV6-6 and TRBJ2-5; TRBD1 matches at 7 bases. V was clipped by 2 bases and J by 3 bases; unmatched bases: 12. This CDR3 has 17 residues. The germline CDR1 and CDR2 sequences are MNHNY and SVGAGI (reference sequence). CDR3 amino acids: CASSYRTGGTREETQYF. In DNA form, the CDR3 reads TGTGCCAGCAGTTACCGGACAGGCGGCACCCGGGAAGAGACCCAGTACTTC.

This clonotype came up a few times. For the CDR3, the DNA is TGTGCCAGCAGTTACTCGAAGGACAGCAATGAAAAACTGTTTTTT. Its protein is CASSYSKDSNEKLFF. V is TRBV6-2 or TRBV6-3 and J is TRBJ1-4; TRBD1 is a possible D gene (6 bases). V was trimmed by 0 bases and J by 5 bases, leaving 10 bases between them. Germline CDR1 is MNHEY and CDR2 is SVGEGT. The length of the CDR3 is 15 residues.

This clonotype was counted a few times. The genes are TRBV5-6 and TRBJ2-5; possible D gene TRBD2, 6 bases. Germline CDR1 is SGHDT and CDR2 is YYEEEE. V was cut by 2 bases and J by 1 base, with 21 bases left in between. The CDR3 consists of 18 residues. The CDR3 spells CASSFPDWEAGLQETQYF. CDR3 DNA sequence: TGTGCCAGCAGCTTTCCGGACTGGGAAGCGGGTCTCCAAGAGACCCAGTACTTC.